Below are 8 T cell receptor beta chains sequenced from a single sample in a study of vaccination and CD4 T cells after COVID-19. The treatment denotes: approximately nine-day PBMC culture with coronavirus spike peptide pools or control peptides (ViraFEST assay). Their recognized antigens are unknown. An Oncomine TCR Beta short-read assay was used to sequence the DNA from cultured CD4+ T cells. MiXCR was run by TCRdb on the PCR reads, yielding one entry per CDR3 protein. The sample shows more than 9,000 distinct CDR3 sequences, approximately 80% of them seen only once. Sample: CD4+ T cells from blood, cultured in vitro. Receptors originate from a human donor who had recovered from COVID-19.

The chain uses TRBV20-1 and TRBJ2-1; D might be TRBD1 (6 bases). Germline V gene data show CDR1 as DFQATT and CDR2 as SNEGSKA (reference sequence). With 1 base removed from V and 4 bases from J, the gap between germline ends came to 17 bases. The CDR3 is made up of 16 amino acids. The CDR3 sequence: CSARVPPGTQYNEQFF. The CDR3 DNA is TGCAGTGCTAGAGTTCCCCCGGGGACACAGTACAATGAGCAGTTCTTC.

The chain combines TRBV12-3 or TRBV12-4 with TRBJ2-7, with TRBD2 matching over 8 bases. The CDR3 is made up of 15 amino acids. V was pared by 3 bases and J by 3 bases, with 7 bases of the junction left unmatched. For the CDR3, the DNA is TGTGCCAGCAGTTTCAGCGGGGGAACTATCTACGAGCAGTACTTC. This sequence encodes CASSFSGGTIYEQYF.

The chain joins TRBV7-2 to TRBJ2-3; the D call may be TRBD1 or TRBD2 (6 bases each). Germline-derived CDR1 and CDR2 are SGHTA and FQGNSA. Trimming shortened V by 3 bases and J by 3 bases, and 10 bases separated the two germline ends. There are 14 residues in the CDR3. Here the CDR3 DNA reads TGTGCCAGCAGCTTTTGGGGGGCGACAGATACGCAGTATTTT. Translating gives CASSFWGATDTQYF.

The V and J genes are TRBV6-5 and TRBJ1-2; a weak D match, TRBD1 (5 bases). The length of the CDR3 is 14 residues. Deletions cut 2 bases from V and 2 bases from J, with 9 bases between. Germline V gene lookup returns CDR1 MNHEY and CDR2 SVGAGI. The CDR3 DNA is TGTGCCAGCAGTTACAGGCAGGGAAACTATGGCTACACCTTC. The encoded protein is CASSYRQGNYGYTF.

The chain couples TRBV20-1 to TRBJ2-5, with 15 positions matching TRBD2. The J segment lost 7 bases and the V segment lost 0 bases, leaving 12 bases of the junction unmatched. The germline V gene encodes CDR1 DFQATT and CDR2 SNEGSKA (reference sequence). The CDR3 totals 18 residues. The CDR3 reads CSARDSGGLAGGSVTQYF. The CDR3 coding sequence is TGCAGTGCTAGAGATTCAGGGGGACTAGCGGGAGGCAGTGTGACCCAGTACTTC.

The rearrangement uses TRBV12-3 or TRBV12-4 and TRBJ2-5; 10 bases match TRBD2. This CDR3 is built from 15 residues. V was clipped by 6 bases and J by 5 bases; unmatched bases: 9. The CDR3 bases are TGTGCCAGCAGCATCCAAGCGGGGGGGGAGGAGACCCAGTACTTC. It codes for CASSIQAGGEETQYF.

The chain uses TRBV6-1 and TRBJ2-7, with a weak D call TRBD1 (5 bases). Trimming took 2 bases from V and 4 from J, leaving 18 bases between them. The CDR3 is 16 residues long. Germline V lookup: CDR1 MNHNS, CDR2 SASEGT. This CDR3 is CASSEFYGFGQYEQYF. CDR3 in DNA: TGTGCCAGCAGTGAATTTTATGGGTTCGGACAATACGAGCAGTACTTC.

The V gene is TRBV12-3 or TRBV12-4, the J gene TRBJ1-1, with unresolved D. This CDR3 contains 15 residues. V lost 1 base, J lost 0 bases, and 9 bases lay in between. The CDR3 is CASSLVGQLNTEAFF. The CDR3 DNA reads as TGTGCCAGCAGTTTAGTAGGGCAGCTGAACACTGAAGCTTTCTTT.